This TCR beta chain was sequenced in a study of a mutant IDH1 vaccine in newly diagnosed glioma. Time point given: week 35, safety follow-up. Vaccination comprised doses that each held 300 ug of mutant IDH1 20-mer peptide, plus topical imiquimod. Repertoires were generated with immunoSEQ multiplex PCR, while TCRdb's copy carries only in-frame clones and drops some. The sample lists more than 45,000 clones; 88% were seen once. This clone turned up a few times. The antigen is undetermined. Specimen: PBMCs, collected from a glioma patient whose treatment included an IDH1 peptide vaccine. The receptor was isolated from a woman aged 40 to 49 with glioma.

The CDR3 sequence: CASSLVYADTQYF. CDR3 nucleotides: TGTGCCAGCAGCTTAGTGTATGCAGATACGCAGTATTTT. The chain joins TRBV7-9 to TRBJ2-3; D is uncertain. The V end lost 1 base, the J end lost 4 bases, and 6 bases lay between the germline ends. The CDR3 totals 13 residues. The germline V gene encodes CDR1 SEHNR and CDR2 FQNEAQ (reference sequence).